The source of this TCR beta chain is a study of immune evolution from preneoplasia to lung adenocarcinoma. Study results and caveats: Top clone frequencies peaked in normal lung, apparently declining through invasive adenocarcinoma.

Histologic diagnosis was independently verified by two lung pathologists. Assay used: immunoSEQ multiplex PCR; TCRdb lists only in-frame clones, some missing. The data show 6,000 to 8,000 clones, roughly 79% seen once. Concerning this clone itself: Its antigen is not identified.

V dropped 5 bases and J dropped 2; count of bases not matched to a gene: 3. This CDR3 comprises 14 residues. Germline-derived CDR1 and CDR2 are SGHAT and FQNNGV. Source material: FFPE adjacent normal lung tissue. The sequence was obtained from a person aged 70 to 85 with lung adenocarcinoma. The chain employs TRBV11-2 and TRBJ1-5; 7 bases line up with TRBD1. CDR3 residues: CASSQDRGNQPQHF. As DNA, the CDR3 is TGTGCCAGCAGCCAAGACAGGGGCAATCAGCCCCAGCATTTT.